These 29 T cell receptor beta chains were all obtained from the same sample, sequenced in a study of cytotoxic CD8 clonotypes in ibrutinib-treated CLL. Profiling relied on immunoSEQ multiplex PCR, and the TCRdb table lists in-frame clones only, not all of them. Among approximately 340,000 clones listed, 67% were seen once. This sample comprised PBMCs, obtained after 36 months of ibrutinib treatment. The source of these receptors is a human donor with chronic lymphocytic leukemia.

This clone came up once. The chain joins TRBV7-9 to TRBJ2-3; D is possibly TRBD1 (5 bases). The V gene lost 2 bases and the J gene lost 3 bases, with 9 bases spanning the gap. The CDR3 contains 14 residues. Germline-derived CDR1 and CDR2 are SEHNR and FQNEAQ (reference sequence). This CDR3 is CASSLSDSTDTQYF. For the CDR3, the DNA is TGTGCCAGCAGCTTAAGTGACAGTACAGATACGCAGTATTTT.

This clone was seen a handful of times. The V gene is TRBV6-1, the J gene TRBJ1-5; D is ambiguous. The ends were cut back, 3 bases at V and 9 bases at J, with 12 bases in the middle. Per the germline V gene, CDR1 is MNHNS and CDR2 is SASEGT. This CDR3 has 13 amino acids. CDR3 sequence reads: CASSDYRLGPQHF. The CDR3 region has the DNA TGTGCCAGCAGTGACTATCGGTTGGGGCCCCAGCATTTT.

The V and J genes are TRBV6-6 and TRBJ2-2; TRBD1 is a possible D gene (6 bases). V gave up 6 bases and J gave up 5 bases, with 13 bases separating them. The CDR3 length is 14 residues. Germline-derived CDR1 and CDR2 are MNHNY and SVGAGI (reference sequence). The CDR3 bases are TGTGCCAGCAGACTCGGACAGCCGACCGGGGAGCTGTTTTTT. Amino acid sequence: CASRLGQPTGELFF.

This clone was observed a few times. This chain connects TRBV29-1 to TRBJ1-2; D is uncertain. Looked up from germline, CDR1 is SQVTM and CDR2 is ANQGSEA. This CDR3 comprises 11 residues. Between the trimmed V and J ends, which lost 5 bases and 5 bases, there was a span of 9 bases. The CDR3 DNA is TGCAGCGTTCCTCACCAGTATGGCTACACCTTC. This encodes CSVPHQYGYTF.

This chain uses TRBV19 with TRBJ1-4; D unclear. The CDR3 length is 18 residues. V was pared by 7 bases and J by 5 bases, with 26 bases between. Germline-derived CDR1 and CDR2 are LNHDA and SQIVND (reference sequence). The CDR3 nucleotides read TGTGCCAGTAATGATTGGGGAGTGTATGCGCAAGGGAATGAAAAACTGTTTTTT. This encodes CASNDWGVYAQGNEKLFF.

This clone appeared a single time. The V gene is TRBV29-1, the J gene TRBJ2-3; D is undetermined. The CDR3 has 13 amino acids. Trimming cost V 5 bases and J 2 bases, with 11 bases left between them. Per germline, CDR1 SQVTM and CDR2 ANQGSEA. Here the CDR3 DNA reads TGCAGCGTTTTATCCGTTTTCACAGATACGCAGTATTTT. Its translation: CSVLSVFTDTQYF.

The chain employs TRBV5-6 and TRBJ2-1; TRBD1 agrees at 10 bases. The trim removed 3 bases at V and 8 bases at J, leaving 5 bases unmatched. CDR1 is SGHDT, CDR2 YYEEEE, per germline. This CDR3 region has 14 residues. The CDR3 spells CASSWGTGVYEQFF. The CDR3 region has the DNA TGTGCCAGCAGCTGGGGGACAGGGGTTTATGAGCAGTTCTTC.

The chain combines TRBV5-6 with TRBJ2-3, with TRBD2 identical over 9 bases. Germline-derived CDR1 and CDR2 are SGHDT and YYEEEE. J was trimmed by 2 bases and V by 4 bases; bases with no gene match: 5. This CDR3 contains 15 residues. The CDR3 sequence is CASSGSGSPTDTQYF. CDR3 sequence (DNA): TGTGCCAGCAGCGGTAGCGGGAGCCCCACAGATACGCAGTATTTT.

The gene calls are TRBV6-5 and TRBJ1-4; a possible D gene is TRBD1 (5 bases). Germline V gene lookup returns CDR1 MNHEY and CDR2 SVGAGI. The V end was cut by 5 bases, the J end by 5 bases, with 12 bases between. This CDR3 has 14 amino acids. CDR3 in amino acids: CASSTGTVNEKLFF. CDR3 bases: TGTGCCAGCAGTACCGGGACGGTAAATGAAAAACTGTTTTTT.

The chain has TRBV28 and TRBJ2-7, with 7 bases lining up with TRBD2. V dropped 6 bases and J dropped 0; count of bases not matched to a gene: 2. This CDR3 contains 13 residues. The V gene's germline CDR1 is MDHEN and CDR2 SYDVKM. Written as DNA, the CDR3 is TGTGCCAGCAGCCGGGACTACTCCTACGAGCAGTACTTC. Its translation is CASSRDYSYEQYF.

In this sample, this clone turned up once. V and J are TRBV7-9 and TRBJ2-7; D remains unclear. The CDR3 extends over 14 amino acids. The ends were cut back, 3 bases at V and 3 bases at J, with 12 bases in the middle. Germline values: CDR1 SEHNR, CDR2 FQNEAQ (reference sequence). CDR3 amino acids: CASSLGSLVYEQYF. DNA of the CDR3: TGTGCCAGCAGCTTGGGTAGCCTCGTCTACGAGCAGTACTTC.

This clone was seen only once. The chain is built from TRBV15 and TRBJ1-2; D not resolved. The germline gives CDR1 LNHNV, CDR2 YYDKDF (reference sequence). With 0 bases removed from V and 1 base from J, the gap between germline ends came to 12 bases. There are 16 residues in the CDR3. This chain's CDR3 is CATSRDPLGNNYGYTF. The CDR3 bases are TGTGCCACCAGCAGAGATCCTCTGGGAAATAACTATGGCTACACCTTC. Complete variable domain (other parts from reference TRBV15 and TRBJ1-2): DAMVIQNPRYQVTQFGKPVTLSCSQTLNHNVMYWYQQKSSQAPKLLFHYYDKDFNNEADTPDNFQSRRPNTSFCFLDIRSPGLGDTAMYLCATSRDPLGNNYGYTFGSGTRLTVV.

This chain uses TRBV27 with TRBJ2-2; D unresolved. The V gene's germline CDR1 is MNHEY and CDR2 SMNVEV (reference sequence). The CDR3 sequence is 14 residues long. Trimming left V 4 bases short and J 6 bases short, with 12 bases between. The chain's CDR3 is CASSSRTLPGELFF. CDR3 coding DNA: TGTGCCAGCAGTTCCCGGACCTTACCCGGGGAGCTGTTTTTT.

J is TRBJ2-7 and V is TRBV6-1; 10 positions match TRBD2. The junction had 7 bases not matched to a gene; V was cut back by 3 bases and J by 2 bases. Germline V gene lookup returns CDR1 MNHNS and CDR2 SASEGT. The CDR3 sequence is 16 residues long. DNA for the CDR3: TGTGCCAGCAGTGACGCCCGACTAGCGGGCCCCTACGAGCAGTACTTC. As protein: CASSDARLAGPYEQYF.

The rearrangement uses TRBV5-4 and TRBJ1-1, with D perhaps matching TRBD1 (6 bases). V lost 2 bases and J lost 11, with 22 bases in between. Germline V gives CDR1 SGHNT, CDR2 YYREEE (reference sequence). The CDR3 totals 15 residues. CDR3 nucleotide sequence: TGTGCCAGCAGCTTACAGGGCGTCGGGGGGAGAGGGGCTTTCTTT. Residues: CASSLQGVGGRGAFF.

The V and J genes are TRBV5-1 and TRBJ2-1; 8 nucleotides match TRBD2. J gave up 2 bases and V 0 bases, and 4 bases lay outside the gene matches. The length of the CDR3 is 16 residues. The germline V gene has CDR1 SGHRS and CDR2 YFSETQ. The DNA for the CDR3 is TGCGCCAGCAGCTTGGGCTCGGGGGGGCCCTACAATGAGCAGTTCTTC. This gives the protein CASSLGSGGPYNEQFF.

This chain connects TRBV6-1 to TRBJ2-5; no clear D gene. Trimming removed 2 bases at V and 2 bases at J, with 18 bases between. The length of the CDR3 is 17 residues. The germline gives CDR1 MNHNS, CDR2 SASEGT. CDR3 coding DNA: TGTGCCAGCAGTGAAAACCCATTGCTAAAGGGACAAGAGACCCAGTACTTC. It specifies CASSENPLLKGQETQYF.

The chain employs TRBV25-1 and TRBJ2-1, with D possibly called TRBD1 or TRBD2 (6 bases each). V was clipped by 7 bases and J by 5 bases, with 18 bases between them. The CDR3 runs 15 residues. Germline-derived CDR1 and CDR2 are MGHDK and SYGVNS. CDR3 nucleotide sequence: TGTGCCAGCACTCCCGAGGGGGGCGGTAACAATGAGCAGTTCTTC. Protein product: CASTPEGGGNNEQFF.

This clone was counted between two and nine times. The chain uses TRBV12-5 and TRBJ2-7; D may match TRBD1 or TRBD2 (5 bases each). V lost 0 bases and J 2 bases, leaving 14 bases between the germline ends. The CDR3 runs 16 residues. Germline V gene data show CDR1 as LGHNT and CDR2 as FRNRAP. The CDR3 sequence is CASGLVRGPSAYEQYF. The CDR3 DNA follows: TGTGCTAGTGGTTTGGTACGGGGACCTTCTGCCTACGAGCAGTACTTC.

The genes are TRBV9 and TRBJ2-7; a weak D match, TRBD1 (5 bases). Looked up from germline, CDR1 is SGDLS and CDR2 is YYNGEE. Between the trimmed V and J ends, which lost 4 bases and 4 bases, there was a span of 15 bases. This CDR3 region has 14 residues. This CDR3 reads CASSPSTAWYEQYF. The CDR3 bases are TGTGCCAGCAGCCCCTCGACAGCCTGGTACGAGCAGTACTTC.

The chain is built from TRBV9 and TRBJ2-5; D may be TRBD1 or TRBD2 (5 bases each). This CDR3 has 16 amino acids. Trimming cost V 4 bases and J 2 bases, with 18 bases left between them. Per the germline V gene, CDR1 is SGDLS and CDR2 is YYNGEE. The chain's CDR3 is CASSPRRGTDQETQYF. The CDR3 nucleotides are TGTGCCAGCAGCCCAAGAAGAGGGACGGATCAAGAGACCCAGTACTTC.

CDR3 sequence: CASSSPAGGSGANVLTF. CDR3 coding DNA: TGTGCCAGCAGCTCCCCAGCGGGAGGCTCTGGGGCCAACGTCCTGACTTTC. The genes are TRBV9 and TRBJ2-6; 9 bases are a match to TRBD2. J gave up 0 bases and V 4 bases, and 5 bases lay outside the gene matches. From germline, CDR1 is SGDLS and CDR2 YYNGEE. CDR3 size: 17 residues.

Concerning this clone itself: This same CDR3 is encoded by further DNA sequences in the sample. The V call is TRBV10-3, the J call TRBJ2-5; maybe TRBD2 (5 bases). From germline, CDR1 is ENHRY and CDR2 SYGVKD. The CDR3 has 12 amino acids. V lost 2 bases and J 5 bases, leaving 6 bases between the germline ends. The CDR3 loop reads CAISEPGETQYF. Here the CDR3 DNA reads TGTGCCATCAGTGAGCCGGGGGAGACCCAGTACTTC.

The rearrangement uses TRBV29-1 and TRBJ1-1, with D perhaps matching TRBD1 (5 bases). This CDR3 has 13 residues. The V end was cut by 7 bases, the J end by 2 bases, with 14 bases between. In germline, CDR1 is SQVTM, CDR2 ANQGSEA. CDR3 coding DNA: TGCAGCGCCCAATATTGGGGCAACACTGAAGCTTTCTTT. It translates to CSAQYWGNTEAFF.

This clone turned up a few times. The chain employs TRBV5-4 and TRBJ1-2; maybe TRBD1 (6 bases). From germline, CDR1 is SGHNT and CDR2 YYREEE (reference sequence). This CDR3 region has 14 residues. V was trimmed by 0 bases and J by 8 bases, leaving 14 bases between them. CDR3 bases: TGTGCCAGCAGCTTGGCCCACAGGGTGGAGGGCTACACCTTC. It specifies CASSLAHRVEGYTF.

V and J are TRBV7-3 and TRBJ2-3; TRBD2 matches at 12 bases. This CDR3 has 18 residues. CDR1 is SGHTA and CDR2 is FQGTGA in the germline V gene. Trimming cost V 4 bases and J 0 bases; bases outside gene matches: 8. CDR3 region: CASSSATSGRKSTDTQYF. The DNA for the CDR3 is TGTGCCAGCAGCTCCGCGACTAGCGGGAGAAAAAGCACAGATACGCAGTATTTT.

This chain links TRBV4-1 with TRBJ2-2; unclear D gene. The CDR3 has 14 residues. Trimming removed 1 base at V and 3 bases at J, with 6 bases between. The germline V gene encodes CDR1 MGHRA and CDR2 YSYEKL. CDR3 bases: TGCGCCAGCAGCCAAGGCCAGTACACCGGGGAGCTGTTTTTT. The encoded protein is CASSQGQYTGELFF.

The sample holds one count of this clone. This sequence joins TRBV6-5 and TRBJ1-1; 8 positions match TRBD1. Losses at the gene ends were 6 bases for V and 3 bases for J; bases not matched to a gene: 6. This CDR3 has 14 residues. Germline assignment: CDR1 MNHEY and CDR2 SVGAGI. The CDR3 DNA reads TGTGCCAGCAGCCGAGTGACAGGGGACACTGAAGCTTTCTTT. Amino acid sequence: CASSRVTGDTEAFF.

V gene TRBV5-1 combines with J gene TRBJ2-5; D tentatively fits TRBD1 or TRBD2 (6 bases each). In germline, CDR1 is SGHRS, CDR2 YFSETQ. There are 13 residues in the CDR3. Trimming removed 10 bases at V and 4 bases at J, with 17 bases between. The DNA for the CDR3 is TGCGCCTCCTTTCCGGGGGCTGGAGAGACCCAGTACTTC. Its translation: CASFPGAGETQYF.